This entry concerns a single T cell receptor beta chain. No antigen is known for it. The PCR employed 60 Vbeta primers together with 13 Jbeta primers. The repertoire was sequenced with immunoSEQ multiplex PCR; TCRdb's copy has only in-frame clones and lacks some. The sample shows around 170,000 clones, 82% of them seen only once. This specimen comes from a study of cytomegalovirus exposure and HLA in healthy donors. Study-level points and caveats: In vitro data verified a few CMV-associated chains as specific for CMV antigens.

The CDR3 loop spans 14 amino acids. After removal of 0 bases from V and 10 bases from J, the junction contained 6 bases not matched to a gene. CDR1 LGHNA and CDR2 YSLEER come from the germline V gene. Sample: PBMCs. This rearrangement joins TRBV4-3 to TRBJ2-1, with TRBD1 matching 7 bases. The receptor was isolated from a woman aged 45-60 years in good health and CMV-seronegative. CDR3 amino acids: CASSQDEGAGEQFF. DNA for the CDR3: TGCGCCAGCAGCCAAGATGAGGGGGCAGGGGAGCAGTTCTTC.